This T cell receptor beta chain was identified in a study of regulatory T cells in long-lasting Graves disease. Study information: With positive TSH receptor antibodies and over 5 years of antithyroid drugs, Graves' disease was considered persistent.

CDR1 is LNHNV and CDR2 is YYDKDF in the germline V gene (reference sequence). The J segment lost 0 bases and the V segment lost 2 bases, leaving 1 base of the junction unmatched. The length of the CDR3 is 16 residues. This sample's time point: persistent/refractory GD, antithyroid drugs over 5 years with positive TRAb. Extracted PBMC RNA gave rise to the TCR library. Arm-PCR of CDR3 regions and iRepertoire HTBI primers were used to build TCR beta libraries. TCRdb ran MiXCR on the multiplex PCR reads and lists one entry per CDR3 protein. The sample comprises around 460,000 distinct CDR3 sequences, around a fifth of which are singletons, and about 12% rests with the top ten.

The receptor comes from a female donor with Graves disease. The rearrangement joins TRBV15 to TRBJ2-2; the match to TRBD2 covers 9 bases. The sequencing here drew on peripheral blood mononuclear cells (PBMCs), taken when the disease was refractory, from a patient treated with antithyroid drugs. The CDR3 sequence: CATSRPSGTNTGELFF. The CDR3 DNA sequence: TGTGCCACCAGCAGACCTAGCGGGACGAACACCGGGGAGCTGTTTTTT.